A selection of T cell receptor beta chains follows, all from one sample in a study of shared clonotypes between healthy human individuals. TCRdb's copy holds only in-frame clones and misses some; the assay was immunoSEQ multiplex PCR. This table has around 1,000,000 clones, 70% to 80% appearing once. The sequenced sample was memory CD4+ T cells from PBMCs. Source of these receptors: a man between 18 and 35 years old in good health. Some clones in this sample may be carry-over from other donors' samples. Both conserved end residues are part of each CDR3. The D gene is left open where the match is weak. The size entry is marked missing in some rows and otherwise reads once, few, many or a size class.

clone size: .; D gene: .; J gene: TRBJ2-1; V gene: TRBV2; CDR3 protein: CASDQREEQFF; CDR3 DNA: TGTGCCAGCGATCAGCGAGAGGAGCAGTTCTTC
clone size: .; D gene: .; J gene: TRBJ2-3; V gene: TRBV5-1; CDR3 protein: CASSLAPGPPPDTQYF; CDR3 DNA: TGCGCCAGCAGCTTGGCTCCAGGGCCACCCCCAGATACGCAGTATTTT
clone size: .; D gene: TRBD2; J gene: TRBJ2-7; V gene: TRBV28; CDR3 protein: CASIGSGRASSYEQYF; CDR3 DNA: TGTGCCAGCATAGGTAGCGGGAGGGCGAGCTCCTACGAGCAGTACTTC
clone size: .; D gene: .; J gene: TRBJ1-4; V gene: TRBV18; CDR3 protein: CASSLSYRTDTEKLFF; CDR3 DNA: TGTGCCAGCTCACTATCTTACCGCACAGATACTGAAAAACTGTTTTTT
clone size: .; D gene: TRBD1; J gene: TRBJ1-2; V gene: TRBV28; CDR3 protein: CASADRVFYGYTF; CDR3 DNA: TGTGCCAGCGCAGACAGGGTCTTTTATGGCTACACCTTC
clone size: .; D gene: .; J gene: TRBJ2-7; V gene: TRBV5-6; CDR3 protein: CASSKLDRYEQYF; CDR3 DNA: TGTGCCAGCAGCAAACTAGACAGATACGAGCAGTACTTC
clone size: once; D gene: .; J gene: TRBJ2-1; V gene: TRBV7-2; CDR3 protein: CASSLTVIYNEQFF; CDR3 DNA: TGTGCCAGCAGCTTAACGGTAATCTACAATGAGCAGTTCTTC
clone size: .; D gene: .; J gene: TRBJ1-3; V gene: TRBV5-1; CDR3 protein: CASSLDSSSSGNTIYF; CDR3 DNA: TGCGCCAGCAGCTTGGATTCATCGAGCTCTGGAAACACCATATATTTT
clone size: .; D gene: TRBD1; J gene: TRBJ2-2; V gene: TRBV9; CDR3 protein: CASSLRTGHYSPGELFF; CDR3 DNA: TGTGCCAGCAGCCTCCGGACAGGCCACTATAGTCCCGGGGAGCTGTTTTTT
clone size: .; D gene: TRBD2; J gene: TRBJ2-1; V gene: TRBV2; CDR3 protein: CASSGTGGEQFF; CDR3 DNA: TGTGCCAGCAGTGGCACGGGGGGTGAGCAGTTCTTC
clone size: .; D gene: .; J gene: TRBJ2-1; V gene: TRBV7-7; CDR3 protein: CASSLLPGASYNEQFF; CDR3 DNA: TGTGCCAGCAGCTTGCTACCGGGGGCCTCCTACAATGAGCAGTTCTTC